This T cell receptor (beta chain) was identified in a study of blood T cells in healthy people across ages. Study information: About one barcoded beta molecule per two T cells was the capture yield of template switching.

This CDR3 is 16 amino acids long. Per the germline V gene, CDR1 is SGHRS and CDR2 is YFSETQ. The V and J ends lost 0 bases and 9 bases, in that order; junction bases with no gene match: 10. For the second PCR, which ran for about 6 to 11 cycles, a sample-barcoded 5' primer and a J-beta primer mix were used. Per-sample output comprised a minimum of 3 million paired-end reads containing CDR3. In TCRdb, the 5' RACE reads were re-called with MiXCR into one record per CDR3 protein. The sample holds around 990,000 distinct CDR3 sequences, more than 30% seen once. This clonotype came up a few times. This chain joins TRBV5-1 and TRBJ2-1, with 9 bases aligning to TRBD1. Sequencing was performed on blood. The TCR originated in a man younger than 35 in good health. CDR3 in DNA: TGCGCCAGCAGCTTGGCGACGACAGGGGGGACCAGTGAGCAGTTCTTC. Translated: CASSLATTGGTSEQFF.